The clone carrying this T cell receptor beta chain was counted once. This PCR relied on a set of 60 Vbeta primers and 13 Jbeta primers. The method was immunoSEQ multiplex PCR; TCRdb's version includes in-frame clones alone and lacks a portion of them. The sample yields around 120,000 clones, 80% seen once. The germline V gene encodes CDR1 MNHEY and CDR2 SVGAGI. The CDR3 consists of 14 residues. The V end lost 5 bases, the J end lost 3 bases, and 10 bases lay between the germline ends. This sample was included in a study of cytomegalovirus exposure and HLA in healthy donors. What was sequenced was PBMCs. This chain joins TRBV6-5 and TRBJ1-4; D possibly corresponds to TRBD1 (6 bases). The clonotype was recovered from a female donor in good health and CMV-seropositive. CDR3 protein: CASSLRGPNEKLFF. The CDR3 DNA reads as TGTGCCAGCAGTCTCAGGGGCCCTAATGAAAAACTGTTTTTT.